The 24 T cell receptor beta chains given below trace back to one sample, sequenced in a study of blood T cell repertoires in COVID-19. The assay was immunoSEQ multiplex PCR, and TCRdb's table has in-frame clones only and misses some. The sample yields tens of thousands of clones, about 85% seen once. Input material: peripheral blood. Receptors originate from a human donor with acute or convalescent COVID-19. The donor label of this sample is uncertain.

The chain combines TRBV6-5 with TRBJ1-3; D gene unclear. Trimming pared 6 bases from V and 0 bases from J, leaving 9 bases between. This CDR3 has 14 amino acids. Germline CDR1 and CDR2: MNHEY and SVGAGI. In nucleotides, the CDR3 is TGTGCCAGCAGCCGAGACACCTCTGGAAACACCATATATTTT. Its translation: CASSRDTSGNTIYF.

This chain joins TRBV23-1 and TRBJ2-3; D uncertain. TRBV23-1 counts as an open reading frame of uncertain function. Trimming pared 3 bases from V and 2 bases from J, leaving 12 bases between. The CDR3 is made up of 15 amino acids. The CDR3 region has the DNA TGCGCCAGCAGTCAGTCACCGAGTGCCACAGATACGCAGTATTTT. This sequence encodes CASSQSPSATDTQYF.

The chain has TRBV10-1 and TRBJ1-3, with D uncertain. From germline, CDR1 is WNHNN and CDR2 SYGVQD (reference sequence). V was pared by 0 bases and J by 1 base, with 4 bases between. There are 14 residues in the CDR3. CDR3 residues: CASSESGSGNTIYF. The CDR3 region has the DNA TGCGCCAGCAGTGAGTCCGGTTCTGGAAACACCATATATTTT.

J is TRBJ2-1 and V is TRBV11-3; D is unresolved. V was trimmed by 1 base and J by 8 bases, leaving 9 bases between them. Germline loops: CDR1 SGHNT, CDR2 YENEEA. The CDR3 is made up of 13 amino acids. CDR3 nucleotide sequence: TGTGCCAGCAGCTTAGGAGAGTTGGATGAGCAGTTCTTC. Encoded protein: CASSLGELDEQFF.

The chain combines TRBV9 with TRBJ2-1, with 7 bases aligning to TRBD2. The CDR3 extends over 15 amino acids. Germline CDR1 SGDLS, CDR2 YYNGEE. V was pared by 0 bases and J by 5 bases, with 5 bases of the junction left unmatched. CDR3 in amino acids: CASSVARGSNNEQFF. CDR3 in DNA: TGTGCCAGCAGCGTAGCTCGCGGGAGCAACAATGAGCAGTTCTTC.

This clone was found a few times. This chain connects TRBV18 to TRBJ2-7; no firm D call. CDR3 length equals 13 residues. CDR1 is KGHSH, CDR2 LQKENI, per germline. V was clipped by 0 bases and J by 1 base, with 4 bases between them. DNA of the CDR3: TGTGCCAGCTCACCACCGGAGTCCTACGAGCAGTACTTC. Protein sequence: CASSPPESYEQYF. The entire variable domain, with the rest obtained from reference TRBV18 and TRBJ2-7, is as follows: NAGVMQNPRHLVRRRGQEARLRCSPMKGHSHVYWYRQLPEEGLKFMVYLQKENIIDESGMPKERFSAEFPKEGPSILRIQQVVRGDSAAYFCASSPPESYEQYFGPGTRLTVT.

The CDR3 nucleotides are TGTGCCAGCAGCCGAGGACTTCTTGGCCCGACCGGGGAGCTGTTTTTT. This translates into CASSRGLLGPTGELFF. This chain connects TRBV11-2 to TRBJ2-2, with D perhaps TRBD2 (5 bases). The CDR3 sequence is 16 residues long. Germline V lookup: CDR1 SGHAT, CDR2 FQNNGV. Trimming removed 5 bases from V and 5 bases from J, with 18 bases in between.

The rearrangement joins TRBV6-4 to TRBJ2-5, with D possibly being TRBD2 (5 bases). The germline CDR1 and CDR2 sequences are MRHNA and SNTAGT. Between the trimmed V and J ends, which lost 5 bases and 9 bases, there was a span of 19 bases. The CDR3 runs 14 residues. CDR3 residues: CASSPRRTHVSQYF. The CDR3 nucleotides read TGTGCCAGCAGTCCTCGGAGGACCCACGTTTCCCAGTACTTC.

V and J are TRBV5-1 and TRBJ2-1; the D gene is possibly TRBD1 (5 bases). This CDR3 spans 18 amino acids. Germline CDR1 reads SGHRS; CDR2 reads YFSETQ. With 6 bases removed from V and 0 bases from J, the gap between germline ends came to 22 bases. CDR3 in amino acids: CASTWMGPGINSYNEQFF. The DNA for the CDR3 is TGCGCCAGCACTTGGATGGGGCCAGGAATTAACTCCTACAATGAGCAGTTCTTC.

The V gene is TRBV19, the J gene TRBJ2-1; TRBD2 matches at 9 bases. V lost 7 bases and J lost 2; bases outside the gene matches: 6. Germline V gene sequence: CDR1 LNHDA, CDR2 SQIVND (reference sequence). The CDR3 runs to 15 residues. The CDR3: CASIPSGVTYNEQFF. The CDR3 DNA sequence: TGTGCCAGTATCCCTAGCGGGGTAACCTACAATGAGCAGTTCTTC.

The DNA for the CDR3 is TGCGCCAGCAGCTTGGAGCCGGGAAACACTGAAGCTTTCTTT. Protein product: CASSLEPGNTEAFF. The chain recombines TRBV5-1 with TRBJ1-1; no firm D call. Trimming took off 0 bases at V and 2 bases at J, with 8 bases between the two ends. The CDR3 contains 14 residues. Germline V lookup: CDR1 SGHRS, CDR2 YFSETQ.

The V call is TRBV9, the J call TRBJ2-7, with D perhaps TRBD2 (6 bases). V was pared by 4 bases and J by 0 bases, with 14 bases between. The CDR3 has 15 amino acids. Germline CDR1 SGDLS, CDR2 YYNGEE. For the CDR3, the DNA is TGTGCCAGCAGCCCCGTTGGGGGACTCTCCTACGAGCAGTACTTC. Amino acids: CASSPVGGLSYEQYF.

This clone showed up just once. The rearrangement uses TRBV5-1 and TRBJ1-3; D is perhaps TRBD1 (5 bases). The CDR3 is 13 amino acids. Trimming stripped 4 bases from V and 1 base from J, with 6 bases between. Germline V lookup: CDR1 SGHRS, CDR2 YFSETQ. The CDR3 bases are TGCGCCAGCAGCGACAGATCTGGAAACACCATATATTTT. Encoded protein: CASSDRSGNTIYF.

CDR3 coding DNA: TGTGCCTGGAGTGTCGGCGGGGACACAGATACGCAGTATTTT. Translating it yields CAWSVGGDTDTQYF. The chain has TRBV30 and TRBJ2-3, with D perhaps matching TRBD2 (6 bases). The CDR3 loop spans 14 amino acids. V lost 0 bases and J lost 2, with 9 bases in between. Germline V gene lookup returns CDR1 GTSNPN and CDR2 SVGIG (reference sequence).

This sequence joins TRBV10-1 and TRBJ2-1; 8 bases are a match to TRBD1. CDR1 is WNHNN, CDR2 SYGVQD, per germline (reference sequence). Trimming removed 5 bases from V and 5 bases from J; junction bases left unmatched: 8. The CDR3 totals 15 residues. DNA for the CDR3: TGCGCCAGCAGTTCCTCAGGGGGCGGTGACAATGAGCAGTTCTTC. It specifies CASSSSGGGDNEQFF.

This clone was detected only once. This chain uses TRBV7-2 with TRBJ2-7; D is perhaps TRBD1 (5 bases). The V end was cut by 1 base, the J end by 0 bases, with 10 bases between. The germline V gene encodes CDR1 SGHTA and CDR2 FQGNSA. This CDR3 region has 15 residues. The CDR3 bases are TGTGCCAGCAGCTTAGTCGACGGACACTCCTACGAGCAGTACTTC. Protein product: CASSLVDGHSYEQYF.

The gene calls are TRBV10-3 and TRBJ2-3; no clear D. This CDR3 spans 12 amino acids. From germline, CDR1 is ENHRY and CDR2 SYGVKD. The V end was cut by 5 bases, the J end by 4 bases, with 7 bases between. CDR3 amino acids: CAISPPSDTQYF. In nucleotides, the CDR3 is TGTGCCATCAGTCCCCCCTCAGATACGCAGTATTTT.

The gene calls are TRBV28 and TRBJ1-5; the match to TRBD1 covers 10 bases. CDR3 length equals 15 residues. With V trimmed by 6 bases and J by 3 bases, 5 bases remained unmatched. Germline V gene lookup returns CDR1 MDHEN and CDR2 SYDVKM. As DNA, the CDR3 is TGTGCCAGCAGCCGACAGGGGGCCGACAATCAGCCCCAGCATTTT. Amino acids: CASSRQGADNQPQHF.

J is TRBJ2-3 and V is TRBV5-1; D may be TRBD2 (6 bases). Trimming stripped 2 bases from V and 2 bases from J, with 9 bases between. Germline assignment: CDR1 SGHRS and CDR2 YFSETQ. The CDR3 contains 14 residues. The CDR3 DNA reads as TGCGCCAGCAGCTTACGGGACTTCACAGATACGCAGTATTTT. It encodes CASSLRDFTDTQYF.

The CDR3 is CASGGWTANSPLHF. CDR3 nucleotide sequence: TGTGCCAGCGGGGGTTGGACAGCTAATTCACCCCTCCACTTT. V is TRBV7-9 and J is TRBJ1-6; a weak D match, TRBD1 (6 bases). Trimming pared 8 bases from V and 6 bases from J, leaving 14 bases between. CDR1 and CDR2 from the germline V gene are SEHNR and FQNEAQ (reference sequence). This CDR3 is built from 14 residues.

This chain joins TRBV15 and TRBJ1-2, with 7 nucleotides matching TRBD1. Germline trimming cut 5 bases from V and 3 bases from J; bases unmatched to any gene: 6. Per germline, CDR1 LNHNV and CDR2 YYDKDF (reference sequence). This CDR3 is built from 14 residues. The CDR3 DNA reads as TGTGCCACCAGCCTAGGACAGGAAGACTATGGCTACACCTTC. Residues: CATSLGQEDYGYTF.

J is TRBJ2-5 and V is TRBV7-6, with a tentative D call TRBD1 (8 bases). Trimming left V 5 bases short and J 5 bases short, with 15 bases between. The CDR3 runs to 14 residues. The germline V gene has CDR1 SGHVS and CDR2 FNYEAQ. The CDR3 coding sequence is TGTGCCAGCAGCAACGGACAGGGAGGGGAGACCCAGTACTTC. Its protein product is CASSNGQGGETQYF. Full variable domain (outside the CDR3, taken from reference TRBV7-6 and TRBJ2-5): GAGVSQSPRYKVTKRGQDVALRCDPISGHVSLYWYRQALGQGPEFLTYFNYEAQQDKSGLPNDRFSAERPEGSISTLTIQRTEQRDSAMYRCASSNGQGGETQYFGPGTRLLVL.

The chain uses TRBV19 and TRBJ1-1; TRBD1 matches 8 bases. The germline CDR1 and CDR2 sequences are LNHDA and SQIVND (reference sequence). The CDR3 sequence is 13 residues long. The J segment lost 4 bases and the V segment lost 4 bases, leaving 2 bases of the junction unmatched. The CDR3 is CASSTGQGTEAFF. The CDR3 DNA reads TGTGCCAGTAGTACAGGACAGGGCACTGAAGCTTTCTTT. Looking up the rest from reference TRBV19 and TRBJ1-1 gives the full variable domain: DGGITQSPKYLFRKEGQNVTLSCEQNLNHDAMYWYRQDPGQGLRLIYYSQIVNDFQKGDIAEGYSVSREKKESFPLTVTSAQKNPTAFYLCASSTGQGTEAFFGQGTRLTVV.

The V and J genes are TRBV7-9 and TRBJ2-1; 7 bases line up with TRBD2. Trimming removed 0 bases from V and 3 bases from J; junction bases left unmatched: 5. The CDR3 contains 16 residues. Germline V gene sequence: CDR1 SEHNR, CDR2 FQNEAQ (reference sequence). CDR3 sequence reads: CASSLAGGTYYNEQFF. The CDR3 region has the DNA TGTGCCAGCAGCTTAGCGGGGGGGACGTACTACAATGAGCAGTTCTTC.